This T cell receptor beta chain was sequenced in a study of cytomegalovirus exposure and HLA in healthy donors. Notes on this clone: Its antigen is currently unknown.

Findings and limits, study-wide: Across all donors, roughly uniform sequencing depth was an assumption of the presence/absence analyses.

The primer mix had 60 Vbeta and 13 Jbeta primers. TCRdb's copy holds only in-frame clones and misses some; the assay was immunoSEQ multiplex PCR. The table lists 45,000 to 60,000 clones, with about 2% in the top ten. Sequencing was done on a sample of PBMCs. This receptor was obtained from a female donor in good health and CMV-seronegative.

The CDR3 bases are TGTGCCAGCAGCTTACGAGTTGTCGGGGGGGGCTATGGAGATACGCAGTATTTT. Amino acid sequence: CASSLRVVGGGYGDTQYF. The chain recombines TRBV7-2 with TRBJ2-3; 8 bases align to TRBD2. Per the germline V gene, CDR1 is SGHTA and CDR2 is FQGNSA. The CDR3 is 18 amino acids. Trimming removed 2 bases from V and 5 bases from J; junction bases left unmatched: 15.